This paragraph reports one T cell receptor (beta chain). The antigen is not known. The entry originates in a study of T cell responses to AZD1222 COVID-19 vaccine. Overall study: The study pooled second doses at about 4 or about 12 weeks. General study findings and limits: White British donors predominated, females outnumbered males, and clonal diversity was possibly underestimated. Vaccination with two AZD1222 doses was followed by a rise in Spike-specific TCR breadth and depth. Reportedly, nearly half the spike-specific TCRs target unmutated variant regions.

Repertoires were generated with immunoSEQ multiplex PCR, while TCRdb's copy carries only in-frame clones and drops some. The sample lists about 140,000 clones, around 89% occurring once. Looked up from germline, CDR1 is SGHRS and CDR2 is YFSETQ. J was trimmed by 0 bases and V by 6 bases; bases with no gene match: 5. The CDR3 totals 14 residues. The sample was peripheral blood, taken on day 0 of AZD1222 vaccination. The chain recombines TRBV5-1 with TRBJ1-1; 7 bases map to TRBD1. This TCR was recovered from an adult in good health. This chain's CDR3 is CASTRQGMNTEAFF. Here the CDR3 DNA reads TGCGCCAGCACCCGACAGGGCATGAACACTGAAGCTTTCTTT.